This entry lists 24 T cell receptor beta chains sequenced from one sample in a study of graft-versus-host responses after intestinal transplantation (dated by TCRdb to the early 2020s). Library construction relied on the immunoSEQ multiplex PCR assay. The table comes from immuneACCESS by way of TCRdb, which keeps in-frame sequences with V and J called. Part of the clones is missing from these tables; in studies checked, under half for an unresolved V gene and the rest for unknown reasons. The sample includes fewer than 150,000 clones, with around 90% observed a single time. The ten largest clones take up around 0.16% of the sample. Their target antigens are unknown. What this sample's time point label stands for: cells obtained before transplantation from donor or recipient. The source was unstimulated CD4+ T cells sorted from spleen or lymph node cells, collected before intestinal transplant. The source of these receptors is a human donor who received an intestinal transplant.

The chain combines TRBV7-2 with TRBJ1-2; D perhaps matches TRBD1 (5 bases). The CDR3 sequence is 13 residues long. Trimming pared 1 base from V and 11 bases from J, leaving 14 bases between. The germline V gene encodes CDR1 SGHTA and CDR2 FQGNSA. The CDR3 DNA is TGTGCCAGCAGCTTAGTTCAGGGCAGAAGGTACACCTTC. Translating gives CASSLVQGRRYTF.

The V and J genes are TRBV18 and TRBJ2-5; D is perhaps TRBD1 (6 bases). There are 13 residues in the CDR3. V was pared by 2 bases and J by 11 bases, with 15 bases between. The germline gives CDR1 KGHSH, CDR2 LQKENI. For the CDR3, the DNA is TGTGCCAGCTCACCAGGTCTCGAGGGGGAGCAGTACTTC. Protein sequence: CASSPGLEGEQYF.

The rearrangement joins TRBV5-4 to TRBJ1-1; the D is unclear. Trimming removed 4 bases from V and 7 bases from J, with 14 bases in between. This CDR3 comprises 13 residues. The germline V gene encodes CDR1 SGHNT and CDR2 YYREEE (reference sequence). The CDR3 reads CASSPDSLGEAFF. The CDR3 coding sequence is TGTGCCAGCAGCCCGGACTCACTGGGTGAAGCTTTCTTT.

V and J are TRBV18 and TRBJ2-1; 7 bases agree with TRBD1. This CDR3 has 15 amino acids. In germline, CDR1 is KGHSH, CDR2 LQKENI. Unmatched junction bases numbered 5, after V lost 6 bases and J lost 0 bases. CDR3 in DNA: TGTGCCAGCTCCCTCAGGGGGAGCTCCTACAATGAGCAGTTCTTC. It encodes CASSLRGSSYNEQFF.

The chain uses TRBV5-6 and TRBJ2-1; TRBD2 agrees at 7 bases. CDR3 length: 15 residues. Looked up from germline, CDR1 is SGHDT and CDR2 is YYEEEE. V lost 3 bases, J lost 7 bases, and 10 bases stayed unmatched. The DNA of the CDR3 is TGTGCCAGCAGCTGGGGAGGGCCACCGGGGAATGAGCAGTTCTTC. Its protein is CASSWGGPPGNEQFF. Based on the CDR3 plus reference TRBV5-6 and TRBJ2-1, the full variable domain is DAGVTQSPTHLIKTRGQQVTLRCSPKSGHDTVSWYQQALGQGPQFIFQYYEEEERQRGNFPDRFSGHQFPNYSSELNVNALLLGDSALYLCASSWGGPPGNEQFFGPGTRLTVL.

The rearrangement links TRBV19 to TRBJ2-7, with D unresolved. The CDR3 has 16 amino acids. The germline V gene has CDR1 LNHDA and CDR2 SQIVND (reference sequence). Trimming left V 3 bases short and J 6 bases short, with 21 bases between. In DNA form, the CDR3 reads TGTGCCAGTAGTATGATTTTGGAATGGGCCTCGGTCGAGCAGTACTTC. Amino acid sequence: CASSMILEWASVEQYF.

The chain employs TRBV5-1 and TRBJ2-1; D tentatively fits TRBD1 or TRBD2 (6 bases each). Trimming took 4 bases from V and 2 from J, leaving 13 bases between them. Germline values: CDR1 SGHRS, CDR2 YFSETQ. This CDR3 contains 15 residues. This chain's CDR3 is CASSPTGAAYNEQFF. The CDR3, as DNA: TGCGCCAGCAGCCCTACGGGGGCCGCCTACAATGAGCAGTTCTTC.

V gene TRBV10-3 combines with J gene TRBJ2-3, with D maybe TRBD1 (6 bases). CDR3 size: 14 residues. Trimming took 6 bases from V and 2 from J, leaving 12 bases between them. Germline assignment: CDR1 ENHRY and CDR2 SYGVKD. CDR3 loop: CAIRGGLLTDTQYF. In DNA form, the CDR3 reads TGTGCCATCAGAGGGGGTCTACTCACAGATACGCAGTATTTT.

The chain combines TRBV29-1 with TRBJ2-7; D is ambiguous. V was pared by 4 bases and J by 6 bases, with 16 bases between. The CDR3 has 13 residues. The germline gives CDR1 SQVTM, CDR2 ANQGSEA. Here the CDR3 reads CSVGSPSTPEQYF. CDR3 DNA: TGCAGCGTTGGGTCACCTTCCACGCCCGAGCAGTACTTC.

CDR3 loop: CATSRERGRTDTQYF. Here the CDR3 DNA reads TGTGCCACCAGCAGAGAGAGGGGGCGCACAGATACGCAGTATTTT. This chain joins TRBV15 and TRBJ2-3; 7 bases agree with TRBD1. V was pared by 0 bases and J by 1 base, with 1 base of the junction left unmatched. Germline CDR1 LNHNV, CDR2 YYDKDF (reference sequence). This CDR3 has 15 residues.

J is TRBJ2-5 and V is TRBV19, with a tentative D call TRBD1 (5 bases). The CDR3 spans 13 residues. The germline V and J ends were trimmed by 0 bases and 4 bases, with 6 bases remaining between them. The germline V gene encodes CDR1 LNHDA and CDR2 SQIVND (reference sequence). CDR3 DNA sequence: TGTGCCAGTAGTATAGATAGGGGAGAGACCCAGTACTTC. Amino acids: CASSIDRGETQYF.

The rearrangement links TRBV29-1 to TRBJ1-4; D unclear. Germline CDR1 is SQVTM and CDR2 is ANQGSEA. The CDR3 runs 14 residues. V was clipped by 7 bases and J by 4 bases, with 16 bases between them. The CDR3 reads CSAAPGSFNEKLFF. For the CDR3, the DNA is TGCAGCGCTGCCCCGGGGAGCTTTAATGAAAAACTGTTTTTT.

The chain joins TRBV7-8 to TRBJ1-5; TRBD1 is a possible D gene (5 bases). Trimming stripped 0 bases from V and 1 base from J, with 13 bases between. The CDR3 totals 17 residues. Per the germline V gene, CDR1 is SGHVS and CDR2 is FQNEAQ. The CDR3 is CASSLAAPGLSNQPQHF. DNA of the CDR3: TGTGCCAGCAGCTTAGCGGCCCCGGGGCTGAGCAATCAGCCCCAGCATTTT.

The CDR3 protein is CASSLRASSTDTQYF. The CDR3 DNA follows: TGCGCCAGCAGCTTGCGGGCCTCTAGCACAGATACGCAGTATTTT. The chain employs TRBV5-1 and TRBJ2-3; D unresolved. This CDR3 region has 15 residues. Per the germline V gene, CDR1 is SGHRS and CDR2 is YFSETQ. The ends were cut back, 1 base at V and 0 bases at J, with 9 bases in the middle.

The chain couples TRBV11-2 to TRBJ2-5, with D possibly being TRBD1 or TRBD2 (5 bases each). In germline, CDR1 is SGHAT, CDR2 FQNNGV. Trimming removed 5 bases at V and 4 bases at J, with 11 bases between. The CDR3 runs 13 residues. The CDR3 DNA is TGTGCCAGCAGCCCCGGGACGGGAGAGACCCAGTACTTC. Its protein is CASSPGTGETQYF.

The chain carries TRBV9 and TRBJ2-3; TRBD2 matches at 11 bases. The CDR3 extends over 17 amino acids. CDR1 SGDLS and CDR2 YYNGEE come from the germline V gene. The ends lost 4 bases at V and 5 bases at J; junction bases unmatched: 12. The CDR3 sequence is CASSHGGLAGGGDTQYF. CDR3 sequence (DNA): TGTGCCAGCAGCCACGGGGGTCTAGCGGGGGGCGGAGATACGCAGTATTTT.

A single count supports this clone. The chain uses TRBV7-7 and TRBJ2-5, with TRBD2 identical over 14 bases. V was pared by 5 bases and J by 4 bases, with 6 bases of the junction left unmatched. CDR1 and CDR2 from the germline V gene are SSHAT and FNYEAQ (reference sequence). CDR3 length equals 16 residues. CDR3 in DNA: TGTGCCAGCAGCGTATCGGGACTAGCGGGGGTAGAGACCCAGTACTTC. Protein: CASSVSGLAGVETQYF.

The rearrangement links TRBV11-2 to TRBJ1-4; maybe TRBD1 (6 bases). The CDR3 has 15 amino acids. Germline CDR1 and CDR2: SGHAT and FQNNGV. The ends were cut back, 4 bases at V and 3 bases at J, with 12 bases in the middle. The CDR3 nucleotides are TGTGCCAGCAGCTCCACAGGGACGGCTAATGAAAAACTGTTTTTT. The encoded protein is CASSSTGTANEKLFF.

V gene TRBV10-3 combines with J gene TRBJ2-5; maybe TRBD2 (6 bases). Trimming removed 6 bases from V and 2 bases from J, with 19 bases in between. CDR1 and CDR2 (germline): ENHRY, SYGVKD. The CDR3 is made up of 16 amino acids. The CDR3 coding sequence is TGTGCCATCAGCATCCCAGGGAAGGGAGGACAAGAGACCCAGTACTTC. This encodes CAISIPGKGGQETQYF.

The J gene is TRBJ1-4, the V gene TRBV4-1, with 7 bases fitting TRBD1. The germline CDR1 and CDR2 sequences are MGHRA and YSYEKL. This CDR3 is built from 18 residues. Trimming took 3 bases from V and 4 from J; bases not matched to a gene: 14. The CDR3 spells CASSQGTSHRGSNEKLFF. As DNA, the CDR3 is TGCGCCAGCAGCCAGGGTACCTCTCACAGGGGCAGTAATGAAAAACTGTTTTTT.

The chain combines TRBV7-2 with TRBJ2-1; 9 bases fit TRBD1. This CDR3 contains 14 residues. Germline V CDR1 and CDR2: SGHTA, FQGNSA. J lost 6 bases, V lost 11 bases, and 11 bases had no gene match. CDR3: CACVTGGMGNEQFF. The CDR3 DNA reads TGTGCCTGCGTAACAGGGGGCATGGGCAATGAGCAGTTCTTC.

In its sample, this clone was seen once. This chain uses TRBV30 with TRBJ2-3; 13 bases are a match to TRBD2. The CDR3 is 18 residues long. The germline gives CDR1 GTSNPN, CDR2 SVGIG (reference sequence). With 0 bases clipped from V and 4 bases from J, the junction kept 10 bases outside the gene matches. CDR3 loop: CAWSVSRTSGGAPDTQYF. The CDR3 DNA is TGTGCCTGGAGTGTATCCCGTACTAGCGGGGGGGCCCCAGATACGCAGTATTTT.

This clone was counted a single time. The rearrangement uses TRBV5-1 and TRBJ2-1, with D possibly being TRBD1 (5 bases). The CDR3 has 15 residues. Per germline, CDR1 SGHRS and CDR2 YFSETQ. V lost 1 base and J 9 bases, leaving 17 bases between the germline ends. For the CDR3, the DNA is TGCGCCAGCAGCTTGCTCAGGGTTCCTGACGGTGAGCAGTTCTTC. Its protein is CASSLLRVPDGEQFF.

The chain links TRBV5-1 to TRBJ2-1, with TRBD2 matching over 8 bases. CDR1 and CDR2 (germline): SGHRS, YFSETQ. The CDR3 is 14 residues long. J was trimmed by 7 bases and V by 1 base; bases with no gene match: 4. Here the CDR3 DNA reads TGCGCCAGCAGCTTGACGGGGGGGCCTAATGAGCAGTTCTTC. The encoded protein is CASSLTGGPNEQFF.